These 21 T cell receptor beta chains were sequenced from one sample in a study of blood T cell repertoires in COVID-19. Profiling relied on immunoSEQ multiplex PCR, and the TCRdb table lists in-frame clones only, not all of them. The data hold about 220,000 clones, with approximately 90% observed a single time. The specimen sequenced was PBMCs or T cells enriched from blood (not recorded which). These receptors originate from a middle-aged woman with acute COVID-19.

The J gene is TRBJ2-5, the V gene TRBV3-1 (or the pseudogene TRBV3-2); D is undetermined. CDR3 size: 17 residues. V shed 5 bases and J shed 1 base, with 20 bases lying between them. Germline V lookup: CDR1 LGHDT, CDR2 YNNKEL (reference sequence). CDR3 DNA: TGTGCCAGCAGCGATACCCAAAGTAGTGTCCTCCAAGAGACCCAGTACTTC. Residues: CASSDTQSSVLQETQYF.

With respect to this clone: The sample holds other DNA sequences that translate to the same CDR3. The V and J genes are TRBV18 and TRBJ1-4; no firm D call. The V gene lost 3 bases and the J gene lost 6 bases, with 8 bases spanning the gap. CDR3 length equals 13 residues. In germline, CDR1 is KGHSH, CDR2 LQKENI. CDR3 sequence: CASSPGLDEKLFF. The CDR3, as DNA: TGTGCCAGCTCACCTGGGCTCGATGAAAAACTGTTTTTT.

This clone was observed a single time. The chain links TRBV9 to TRBJ2-3; weak D call: TRBD2 (5 bases). Germline CDR1 reads SGDLS; CDR2 reads YYNGEE. The length of the CDR3 is 15 residues. V was pared by 4 bases and J by 3 bases, with 15 bases between. Here the CDR3 reads CASSPGLITTDTQYF. The CDR3 DNA follows: TGTGCCAGCAGCCCAGGACTCATAACGACAGATACGCAGTATTTT.

This clone was observed a single time. The gene calls are TRBV27 and TRBJ1-1; TRBD1 agrees at 8 bases. The V gene end was trimmed by 3 bases and the J gene end by 4 bases; junction bases not matched to a gene: 4. The CDR3 sequence is 14 residues long. In germline, CDR1 is MNHEY, CDR2 SMNVEV (reference sequence). CDR3 in DNA: TGTGCCAGCAGTTTTCAGGGGGCGATCACTGAAGCTTTCTTT. Amino acid sequence: CASSFQGAITEAFF.

CDR3 nucleotides: TGTGCCAGCAGCCAAGGTCGAGACGGGCAGCCCCAGCATTTT. It encodes CASSQGRDGQPQHF. V is TRBV3-1 (or the pseudogene TRBV3-2) and J is TRBJ1-5; D not resolved. This CDR3 contains 14 residues. The germline CDR1 and CDR2 sequences are LGHDT and YNNKEL (reference sequence). V was cut by 1 base and J by 7 bases, with 11 bases left in between.

As DNA, the CDR3 is TGTGCCAGCAGCCCAAGGACAGGTACAAACTATGGCTACACCTTC. Translation: CASSPRTGTNYGYTF. The chain recombines TRBV11-1 with TRBJ1-2; TRBD1 matches at 7 bases. CDR1 is SGHAT and CDR2 is FQDESV in the germline V gene (reference sequence). V shed 5 bases and J 2 bases; nucleotides not matched to a gene: 8. The CDR3 is 15 residues long. The full variable domain, its missing parts supplied by reference TRBV11-1 and TRBJ1-2, is EAEVAQSPRYKITEKSQAVAFWCDPISGHATLYWYRQILGQGPELLVQFQDESVVDDSQLPKDRFSAERLKGVDSTLKIQPAELGDSAMYLCASSPRTGTNYGYTFGSGTRLTVV.

This sequence joins TRBV5-1 and TRBJ1-1; tentative D call: TRBD1 (5 bases). CDR3 size: 14 residues. The V end lost 3 bases, the J end lost 3 bases, and 12 bases lay between the germline ends. From germline, CDR1 is SGHRS and CDR2 YFSETQ. CDR3: CASSSGSSYTEAFF. In DNA, the CDR3 is TGCGCCAGCAGCTCAGGGTCTTCGTACACTGAAGCTTTCTTT.

CDR3 protein: CASSLAGAGGYTF. As DNA, the CDR3 is TGTGCCAGCAGTTTAGCAGGGGCTGGGGGCTACACCTTC. The chain is built from TRBV12-3 or TRBV12-4 and TRBJ1-2; a possible D gene is TRBD1 (5 bases). The CDR3 runs to 13 residues. V lost 0 bases and J 8 bases, leaving 10 bases between the germline ends.

The DNA for the CDR3 is TGTGCCAGCAGTGAATCCGCAGGGGGCGGGGATGTGTACGTC. It yields the protein CASSESAGGGDVYV. This chain uses TRBV6-1 with TRBJ2-7; TRBD1 aligns across 8 bases. Trimming removed 2 bases from V and 12 bases from J; junction bases left unmatched: 12. In germline, CDR1 is MNHNS, CDR2 SASEGT. This CDR3 comprises 14 residues.

V gene TRBV28 combines with J gene TRBJ1-2, with TRBD1 identical over 7 bases. With V trimmed by 5 bases and J by 8 bases, 5 bases remained unmatched. Germline CDR1 is MDHEN and CDR2 is SYDVKM. The length of the CDR3 is 12 residues. For the CDR3, the DNA is TGTGCCAGCAGTCGCGACAGGGTCGGCTACACCTTC. Translation gives CASSRDRVGYTF.

The genes are TRBV19 and TRBJ1-5, with D perhaps matching TRBD1 (5 bases). With 7 bases removed from V and 3 bases from J, the gap between germline ends came to 16 bases. The CDR3 loop spans 15 amino acids. Germline V gene data show CDR1 as LNHDA and CDR2 as SQIVND (reference sequence). The CDR3 sequence is CASTSLGGFNQPQHF. In DNA, the CDR3 is TGTGCCAGTACCTCCCTGGGGGGATTCAATCAGCCCCAGCATTTT.

This rearrangement joins TRBV12-5 to TRBJ2-1, with TRBD1 matching over 10 bases. Germline values: CDR1 LGHNT, CDR2 FRNRAP. The CDR3 loop spans 14 amino acids. The ends lost 5 bases at V and 7 bases at J; junction bases unmatched: 5. The CDR3 region has the DNA TGTGCTAGTGGTGACAGGGGGCGGTGGAATGAGCAGTTCTTC. It translates to CASGDRGRWNEQFF.

This chain uses TRBV5-4 with TRBJ1-4; perhaps TRBD1 as D (5 bases). This CDR3 has 15 amino acids. CDR1 SGHNT and CDR2 YYREEE come from the germline V gene (reference sequence). The V end was cut by 4 bases, the J end by 0 bases, with 10 bases between. CDR3 DNA sequence: TGTGCCAGCAGCCTCAGGGTCGCAACTAATGAAAAACTGTTTTTT. Encoded protein: CASSLRVATNEKLFF.

A few counts support this clone. The chain employs TRBV5-1 and TRBJ2-2; tentatively, D is TRBD1 (5 bases). V lost 2 bases and J lost 5, with 13 bases in between. The CDR3 length is 15 residues. From germline, CDR1 is SGHRS and CDR2 YFSETQ. Here the CDR3 DNA reads TGCGCCAGCAGCTTCCCTGAGGCAGGGACCGGGGAGCTGTTTTTT. As protein: CASSFPEAGTGELFF.

This chain connects TRBV5-6 to TRBJ1-5, with 12 bases fitting TRBD1. The CDR3 consists of 15 residues. V shed 4 bases and J 6 bases; nucleotides not matched to a gene: 5. CDR1 is SGHDT and CDR2 is YYEEEE in the germline V gene. The CDR3 nucleotides are TGTGCCAGCAGCCCGGGACAGGGGGCAGGTCAGCCCCAGCATTTT. Translating gives CASSPGQGAGQPQHF.

V gene TRBV19 combines with J gene TRBJ1-2; D might be TRBD1 (6 bases). The CDR3 contains 14 residues. In germline, CDR1 is LNHDA, CDR2 SQIVND (reference sequence). V gave up 0 bases and J gave up 2 bases, with 7 bases separating them. The DNA of the CDR3 is TGTGCCAGTAGTATAGACAGGGGAAACTATGGCTACACCTTC. It translates to CASSIDRGNYGYTF.

A single count supports this clone. This rearrangement joins TRBV3-1 (or the pseudogene TRBV3-2) to TRBJ1-2; 7 bases are a match to TRBD1. The germline V gene encodes CDR1 LGHDT and CDR2 YNNKEL (reference sequence). J was trimmed by 4 bases and V by 0 bases; bases with no gene match: 2. The CDR3 contains 14 residues. The CDR3, as DNA: TGTGCCAGCAGCCAAGATCCAGGGGGCTATGGCTACACCTTC. Translation: CASSQDPGGYGYTF.

The V gene is TRBV13, the J gene TRBJ1-2, with D perhaps matching TRBD1 (6 bases). This CDR3 contains 15 residues. Germline V gene sequence: CDR1 PRHDT, CDR2 FYEKMQ (reference sequence). Trimming pared 10 bases from V and 4 bases from J, leaving 22 bases between. CDR3 sequence reads: CATPLGATKGYGYTF. CDR3 bases: TGTGCCACCCCCCTGGGGGCTACAAAGGGCTATGGCTACACCTTC.

This chain connects TRBV6-1 to TRBJ1-4; tentative D call: TRBD1 (6 bases). The CDR3 is made up of 14 amino acids. Trimming removed 1 base at V and 8 bases at J, with 11 bases between. Germline CDR1 reads MNHNS; CDR2 reads SASEGT. In DNA form, the CDR3 reads TGTGCCAGCAGTGAAGGGGGGCGACGGGAAAAACTGTTTTTT. Protein sequence: CASSEGGRREKLFF.

The rearrangement uses TRBV29-1 and TRBJ1-1; 11 bases align to TRBD1. V was pared by 0 bases and J by 6 bases, with 18 bases of the junction left unmatched. CDR1 and CDR2 (germline): SQVTM, ANQGSEA. The CDR3 sequence is 19 residues long. The CDR3 DNA sequence: TGCAGCGTTGAAGATCCCAGGACAGGGGGCAAGTCCTTCGTTGCTGAAGCTTTCTTT. Translated, it gives CSVEDPRTGGKSFVAEAFF.

The chain links TRBV19 to TRBJ1-6; 9 bases map to TRBD1. Per germline, CDR1 LNHDA and CDR2 SQIVND (reference sequence). The CDR3 length is 15 residues. Trimming at V came to 6 bases and at J to 8 bases, leaving 8 bases not matched to a gene. This chain's CDR3 is CASSSTGGEDSPLHF. CDR3 sequence (DNA): TGTGCCAGTAGCAGTACAGGGGGCGAGGATTCACCCCTCCACTTT.